What follows describes a single TCR beta chain. The CDR3 contains 17 residues. Germline values: CDR1 SGDLS, CDR2 YYNGEE. V lost 2 bases and J lost 8, with 23 bases in between. The data are from a study of blood T cell repertoires in COVID-19. Overall study context: Acute-phase and convalescent COVID-19 samples originated in the United States, Italy and Spain. T cells, B-cell-depleted T cells, or PBMCs supplied cDNA or gDNA.

The repertoire was sequenced with immunoSEQ multiplex PCR; TCRdb's copy has only in-frame clones and lacks some. The sample shows approximately 100,000 clones, approximately 84% of them seen only once. The sequencing sample was made of peripheral blood. This rearrangement joins TRBV9 to TRBJ1-3, with a possible D match to TRBD1 (5 bases). The receptor was isolated from a woman aged 60-70 years with acute or convalescent COVID-19. CDR3 amino acids: CASSVSGGGRVGDTIYF. The CDR3 DNA reads TGTGCCAGCAGCGTCTCCGGGGGTGGTAGGGTGGGAGACACCATATATTTT. The entire variable domain, with the rest obtained from reference TRBV9 and TRBJ1-3, is as follows: DSGVTQTPKHLITATGQRVTLRCSPRSGDLSVYWYQQSLDQGLQFLIQYYNGEERAKGNILERFSAQQFPDLHSELNLSSLELGDSALYFCASSVSGGGRVGDTIYFGEGSWLTVV.